The 19 T cell receptor beta chains below come from one sample, sequenced in a study of T cell repertoires in cytomegalovirus infection. TCRdb re-derived calls from the reads in MiXCR, one entry per CDR3 protein. The sample carries about 200,000 distinct CDR3 sequences, approximately 9.7% recorded once. The material sequenced was PBMCs. The receptors stem from a human donor in good health (CMV status not recorded). Some clones in this sample may be carry-over from other donors' samples.

The chain joins TRBV2 to TRBJ1-5; no definite D call. This CDR3 is 14 amino acids long. The germline V and J ends were trimmed by 4 bases and 0 bases, with 7 bases remaining between them. Germline V gene lookup returns CDR1 SNHLY and CDR2 FYNNEI. The CDR3 nucleotides are TGTGCCAGCAGTGTCTTAGATAGCAATCAGCCCCAGCATTTT. It specifies CASSVLDSNQPQHF. Supplemented by reference TRBV2 and TRBJ1-5, the full variable domain reads EPEVTQTPSHQVTQMGQEVILRCVPISNHLYFYWYRQILGQKVEFLVSFYNNEISEKSEIFDDQFSVERPDGSNFTLKIRSTKLEDSAMYFCASSVLDSNQPQHFGDGTRLSIL.

This clonotype was seen at least ten times. The chain carries TRBV7-2 and TRBJ2-7; D gene unclear. The CDR3 sequence is 16 residues long. The V end was cut by 0 bases, the J end by 0 bases, with 12 bases between. Germline CDR1 SGHTA, CDR2 FQGNSA. CDR3 coding DNA: TGTGCCAGCAGCTTAGCTGTCTTTGGCCGCTCCTACGAGCAGTACTTC. Translated, it gives CASSLAVFGRSYEQYF.

There are many counts of this clonotype. The rearrangement links TRBV28 to TRBJ1-6; unclear D gene. With 6 bases removed from V and 0 bases from J, the gap between germline ends came to 9 bases. Germline V gene data show CDR1 as MDHEN and CDR2 as SYDVKM. This CDR3 is 15 amino acids long. The CDR3: CASRRRSSYNSPLHF. Here the CDR3 DNA reads TGTGCCAGCAGAAGACGGAGCTCCTATAATTCACCCCTCCACTTT.

This clonotype was recorded a few times. The chain recombines TRBV29-1 with TRBJ2-1, with 8 positions matching TRBD2. The CDR3 has 16 residues. CDR1 is SQVTM, CDR2 ANQGSEA, per germline. The V and J ends lost 0 bases and 6 bases, in that order; junction bases with no gene match: 10. The CDR3 protein is CSVEDAKGLAANEQFF. CDR3 DNA: TGCAGCGTTGAAGATGCGAAAGGACTAGCAGCCAATGAGCAGTTCTTC.

This clonotype occurred many times. This chain connects TRBV7-9 to TRBJ1-1; 9 nucleotides align to TRBD1. After removal of 5 bases from V and 5 bases from J, the junction contained 6 bases not matched to a gene. CDR1 is SEHNR, CDR2 FQNEAQ, per germline (reference sequence). The CDR3 has 14 residues. The CDR3 loop reads CASSLSGTGTEAFF. The CDR3 coding sequence is TGTGCCAGCAGCCTTTCCGGGACAGGGACTGAAGCTTTCTTT.

This clonotype was recorded many times. The chain has TRBV2 and TRBJ2-2; 13 nucleotides agree with TRBD2. Germline loops: CDR1 SNHLY, CDR2 FYNNEI. The V segment lost 8 bases and the J segment 6 bases; nucleotides outside the gene matches: 9. The CDR3 is 16 residues long. CDR3 loop: CASGGLAGVLAGELFF. CDR3 sequence (DNA): TGTGCCAGCGGCGGACTAGCGGGAGTATTGGCCGGGGAGCTGTTTTTT.

This chain uses TRBV30 with TRBJ1-2; D not resolved. CDR1 is GTSNPN, CDR2 SVGIG, per germline (reference sequence). Trimming pared 3 bases from V and 2 bases from J, leaving 10 bases between. The CDR3 consists of 13 residues. The CDR3 loop is CAWSRDENYGYTF. For the CDR3, the DNA is TGTGCCTGGAGCCGGGATGAAAACTATGGCTACACCTTC.

This clonotype occurred many times. The V gene is TRBV5-8, the J gene TRBJ1-6, with D possibly being TRBD1 (6 bases). Germline assignment: CDR1 SGHTS and CDR2 YDEGEE. This CDR3 comprises 14 residues. With 0 bases removed from V and 10 bases from J, the gap between germline ends came to 11 bases. CDR3: CASSLARGNSPLHF. CDR3 sequence (DNA): TGTGCCAGCAGCTTGGCCAGGGGAAACTCACCCCTCCACTTT.

This clonotype was seen only a few times. The chain recombines TRBV11-1 with TRBJ2-3, with 13 nucleotides matching TRBD2. CDR1 SGHAT and CDR2 FQDESV come from the germline V gene (reference sequence). Germline trimming cut 4 bases from V and 4 bases from J; bases unmatched to any gene: 11. CDR3 length: 18 residues. CDR3 DNA sequence: TGTGCCAGCAGCTCCAAACTGCGACTAGCGGGAGGCTCAGATACGCAGTATTTT. It yields the protein CASSSKLRLAGGSDTQYF.

This clonotype has a count of ten or more. The chain joins TRBV6-1 to TRBJ2-5; TRBD2 agrees at 12 bases. CDR3 size: 15 residues. V was clipped by 6 bases and J by 5 bases; unmatched bases: 7. Germline CDR1 and CDR2: MNHNS and SASEGT. CDR3 region: CASRVMTSGGETQYF. DNA for the CDR3: TGTGCCAGCAGGGTTATGACTAGCGGGGGTGAGACCCAGTACTTC.

The rearrangement uses TRBV5-6 and TRBJ2-5, with 10 bases fitting TRBD2. The germline V gene has CDR1 SGHDT and CDR2 YYEEEE. CDR3 size: 18 residues. V gave up 3 bases and J gave up 2 bases; unmatched junction bases: 13. The CDR3 here is CASSSWKALTSGQETQYF. CDR3 bases: TGTGCCAGCAGCTCTTGGAAGGCCCTGACTAGCGGGCAAGAGACCCAGTACTTC.

This clonotype was seen a few times. The CDR3 nucleotides are TGCAGCGTTAGGACAGGGCAGGGAAACACTGAAGCTTTCTTT. Its translation: CSVRTGQGNTEAFF. The chain has TRBV29-1 and TRBJ1-1, with 8 bases aligning to TRBD1. In germline, CDR1 is SQVTM, CDR2 ANQGSEA. CDR3 size: 14 residues. The V and J ends lost 5 bases and 2 bases, in that order; junction bases with no gene match: 7.

This clonotype was observed at least ten times. V and J are TRBV18 and TRBJ1-2, with a possible D match to TRBD1 (5 bases). V lost 4 bases and J lost 11, with 11 bases in between. This CDR3 comprises 11 residues. Germline CDR1 is KGHSH and CDR2 is LQKENI. CDR3 nucleotide sequence: TGTGCCAGCTCACAAGGGGACCTTTACACCTTC. It yields the protein CASSQGDLYTF.

The chain joins TRBV19 to TRBJ2-3; no clear D gene. The CDR3 has 13 amino acids. In germline, CDR1 is LNHDA, CDR2 SQIVND (reference sequence). V lost 3 bases and J 4 bases, leaving 8 bases between the germline ends. The CDR3 DNA is TGTGCCAGTAGTATCCAAGCGCCAGATACGCAGTATTTT. Its protein product is CASSIQAPDTQYF. Full variable domain (missing parts from reference TRBV19 and TRBJ2-3): DGGITQSPKYLFRKEGQNVTLSCEQNLNHDAMYWYRQDPGQGLRLIYYSQIVNDFQKGDIAEGYSVSREKKESFPLTVTSAQKNPTAFYLCASSIQAPDTQYFGPGTRLTVL.

There are many counts of this clonotype. The J gene is TRBJ2-7, the V gene TRBV7-8; 8 nucleotides match TRBD1. V gave up 3 bases and J gave up 7 bases; unmatched junction bases: 5. The V gene's germline CDR1 is SGHVS and CDR2 FQNEAQ. The CDR3 sequence is 13 residues long. CDR3 coding DNA: TGTGCCAGCAGCTTTGACAGGGGTTGGGAGCAGTACTTC. As protein: CASSFDRGWEQYF.

This clonotype occurred a few times. The CDR3 coding sequence is TGCAGCGTAGTGACTGGCAACTATGGCTACACCTTC. Protein: CSVVTGNYGYTF. This chain uses TRBV29-1 with TRBJ1-2; no firm D call. The CDR3 has 12 residues. The germline V gene encodes CDR1 SQVTM and CDR2 ANQGSEA. Trimming removed 6 bases at V and 2 bases at J, with 10 bases between.

This clonotype showed up many times. The rearrangement joins TRBV5-4 to TRBJ1-5, with D possibly TRBD1 on 6 matching bases. Germline V gives CDR1 SGHNT, CDR2 YYREEE (reference sequence). This CDR3 region has 15 residues. V lost 5 bases and J lost 0, with 12 bases in between. CDR3 region: CASSQGRNSNQPQHF. CDR3 in DNA: TGTGCCAGCAGTCAGGGGAGAAATAGCAATCAGCCCCAGCATTTT.

This clonotype was detected a few times. This chain connects TRBV10-3 to TRBJ2-7, with 7 bases that match TRBD1. This CDR3 has 14 residues. V gave up 3 bases and J gave up 1 base; unmatched junction bases: 3. In germline, CDR1 is ENHRY, CDR2 SYGVKD. CDR3 DNA: TGTGCCATCAGTGACAGGGACAGTTCCTACGAGCAGTACTTC. This sequence encodes CAISDRDSSYEQYF.

This clonotype was seen more than once but under ten times. The V gene is TRBV9, the J gene TRBJ2-1, with D maybe TRBD2 (6 bases). This CDR3 spans 14 amino acids. Trimming pared 0 bases from V and 8 bases from J, leaving 12 bases between. The V gene's germline CDR1 is SGDLS and CDR2 YYNGEE. CDR3 residues: CASSVGGRQDEQFF. DNA of the CDR3: TGTGCCAGCAGCGTAGGAGGGAGGCAGGATGAGCAGTTCTTC.